This passage covers 12 T cell receptor beta chains from one sample sequenced in a study of CD4 T cells in relation to SARS-CoV-2 and coronaviruses. These receptors' antigens are unknown. Method: immunoSEQ multiplex PCR; TCRdb's copy keeps in-frame clones and lacks some. The sample carries some 40,000 clones, approximately 80% recorded once. Input material: memory CD4+ T cells from PBMCs, cultured in vitro. The receptors shown here come from an adult with COVID-19.

The V and J genes are TRBV28 and TRBJ2-1; maybe TRBD2 (6 bases). The CDR3 runs 15 residues. V lost 5 bases and J lost 8, with 19 bases in between. The germline gives CDR1 MDHEN, CDR2 SYDVKM. The CDR3 nucleotides are TGTGCCAGCAGTCCCCTCTCCGGGAGAAACGATGAGCAGTTCTTC. Translating gives CASSPLSGRNDEQFF.

The J gene is TRBJ2-1, the V gene TRBV7-3; 9 bases align to TRBD2. J gave up 9 bases and V 5 bases, and 11 bases lay outside the gene matches. CDR1 and CDR2 from the germline V gene are SGHTA and FQGTGA. This CDR3 comprises 15 residues. Here the CDR3 reads CASSPLAGPLSEQFF. As DNA, the CDR3 is TGTGCCAGCAGCCCGCTAGCGGGGCCCTTGAGTGAGCAGTTCTTC.

The chain is built from TRBV5-1 and TRBJ2-7; 7 bases map to TRBD1. This CDR3 is 14 amino acids long. The junction had 7 bases not matched to a gene; V was cut back by 2 bases and J by 5 bases. Germline CDR1 reads SGHRS; CDR2 reads YFSETQ. CDR3: CASSLRDRVDEQYF. CDR3 sequence (DNA): TGCGCCAGCAGCTTAAGAGACAGGGTCGACGAGCAGTACTTC.

The chain employs TRBV6-5 and TRBJ2-4, with D tentatively TRBD1 or TRBD2 (5 bases each). The CDR3 totals 13 residues. Germline values: CDR1 MNHEY, CDR2 SVGAGI. Between the trimmed V and J ends, which lost 2 bases and 13 bases, there was a span of 15 bases. The CDR3 DNA is TGTGCCAGCAGTTACAGCAGGGCGAGGGAGCAGTACTTC. Its translation is CASSYSRAREQYF.

V usage is TRBV18 and J usage is TRBJ2-3; tentatively, D is TRBD1 (6 bases). V shed 6 bases and J shed 2 bases, with 24 bases lying between them. Germline lookup yields CDR1 KGHSH and CDR2 LQKENI. CDR3 length: 18 amino acids. CDR3 in amino acids: CASSHRVSTQTYTDTQYF. The CDR3 region has the DNA TGTGCCAGCTCCCACAGGGTTTCCACCCAGACCTACACAGATACGCAGTATTTT.

The genes are TRBV5-4 and TRBJ2-7, with D uncertain. Germline loops: CDR1 SGHNT, CDR2 YYREEE (reference sequence). The length of the CDR3 is 13 residues. V shed 4 bases and J shed 3 bases, with 11 bases lying between them. The CDR3 here is CASSDNPFYEQYF. For the CDR3, the DNA is TGTGCCAGCAGCGACAACCCATTCTACGAGCAGTACTTC.

This chain connects TRBV10-3 to TRBJ1-6; a possible D gene is TRBD1 (6 bases). Germline assignment: CDR1 ENHRY and CDR2 SYGVKD. The ends were cut back, 3 bases at V and 2 bases at J, with 11 bases in the middle. The CDR3 runs to 16 residues. CDR3 sequence (DNA): TGTGCCATCAGTGAACAGGGAGCTCCCTATAATTCACCCCTCCACTTT. Translation: CAISEQGAPYNSPLHF.

This clone was seen only once. The rearrangement links TRBV19 to TRBJ2-5, with D hard to call. The CDR3 runs 15 residues. Germline values: CDR1 LNHDA, CDR2 SQIVND (reference sequence). V was clipped by 3 bases and J by 1 base, with 12 bases between them. The CDR3: CASSISRSVQETQYF. In DNA, the CDR3 is TGTGCCAGTAGTATCTCTAGATCCGTCCAAGAGACCCAGTACTTC.

V gene TRBV3-1 (or the pseudogene TRBV3-2) combines with J gene TRBJ2-1, with D perhaps matching TRBD1 (6 bases). Germline loops: CDR1 LGHDT, CDR2 YNNKEL (reference sequence). V dropped 1 base and J dropped 8 bases, with 18 bases sitting between them. The CDR3 is made up of 16 amino acids. CDR3 amino acids: CASSQGFTGMVDEQFF. CDR3 DNA sequence: TGTGCCAGCAGCCAAGGCTTTACAGGGATGGTGGATGAGCAGTTCTTC.

The CDR3 region is CASSPGLAGSYNEQFF. The CDR3 nucleotides are TGTGCCAGCTCACCAGGACTAGCGGGCTCCTACAATGAGCAGTTCTTC. This chain links TRBV18 with TRBJ2-1; 11 bases agree with TRBD2. The CDR3 consists of 16 residues. The V gene's germline CDR1 is KGHSH and CDR2 LQKENI. Losses at the gene ends were 2 bases for V and 0 bases for J; bases not matched to a gene: 0.

This chain uses TRBV7-8 with TRBJ1-3; 7 bases agree with TRBD1. CDR1 and CDR2 (germline): SGHVS, FQNEAQ. This CDR3 comprises 15 residues. Trimming removed 4 bases from V and 0 bases from J; junction bases left unmatched: 3. CDR3 sequence reads: CASSYRDSSGNTIYF. The CDR3 coding sequence is TGTGCCAGCAGCTACCGGGACAGCTCTGGAAACACCATATATTTT.

The V and J genes are TRBV4-2 and TRBJ1-1; D gene uncertain. The CDR3 loop spans 13 amino acids. Per germline, CDR1 LGHNA and CDR2 YNFKEQ. Deletions cut 1 base from V and 9 bases from J, with 12 bases between. The CDR3 DNA is TGTGCCAGCAGCCAAGGAAGGGCATATCAAGCTTTCTTT. Protein sequence: CASSQGRAYQAFF.